This T cell receptor beta chain was captured in a study of blood T cell repertoires in COVID-19. Across the study: There were acute and convalescent COVID-19 samples, and they came from the United States, Italy and Spain.

This CDR3 has 15 amino acids. Per germline, CDR1 SGHDN and CDR2 FVKESK. V lost 3 bases and J lost 7; bases outside the gene matches: 9. Clones were sequenced by immunoSEQ multiplex PCR, and TCRdb holds only the in-frame ones, with some missing. The sample yields nearly 300,000 clones, just under 90% seen once. In this sample, this clone turned up many times. Ages ranged from roughly 18 to 100 years, with residence in about two dozen US areas. The sample comprised PBMCs or T cells enriched from blood (not recorded which). The clonotype originates from a woman aged 45-60 years who had been exposed to COVID-19. V is TRBV14 and J is TRBJ1-1, with 9 bases identical to TRBD1. The CDR3, as DNA: TGTGCCAGCAGCCAGGGACAGGGTCTACTGGGTGAAGCTTTCTTT. Its translation: CASSQGQGLLGEAFF. Full variable domain (rest looked up from reference TRBV14 and TRBJ1-1): EAGVTQFPSHSVIEKGQTVTLRCDPISGHDNLYWYRRVMGKEIKFLLHFVKESKQDESGMPNNRFLAERTGGTYSTLKVQPAELEDSGVYFCASSQGQGLLGEAFFGQGTRLTVV.